The clone carrying this T cell receptor beta chain was counted a single time. This sample is part of a study of blood T cell repertoires in COVID-19. For the study at large: T cells, B-cell-depleted T cells, or PBMCs supplied cDNA or gDNA.

The authors' processing: Quantification of nucleated cells was approximated via reference gene primer amplification. TCRdb's copy holds only in-frame clones and misses some; the assay was immunoSEQ multiplex PCR. Clone size and the V and J calls come from that table; the DNA yielded D and trimming. The sample comprises 150,000 to 200,000 clones, less than 90% of which are singletons, and about 8.3% rests with the top ten. Seattle participants joined during active infection and were tracked over time. The CDR3 is 15 residues long. V shed 3 bases and J 8 bases; nucleotides not matched to a gene: 11. CDR1 is SGHRS, CDR2 YFSETQ, per germline.

The material sequenced was peripheral blood. The receptor's source is a woman between 70 and 85 years old with COVID-19, enrolled during active disease. The gene calls are TRBV5-1 and TRBJ2-1; TRBD2 matches 7 bases. The CDR3 region has the DNA TGCGCCAGCAGCTGGGGGACTATCGCAAATCATGAGCAGTTCTTC. Its protein product is CASSWGTIANHEQFF.